This TCR beta chain comes out of a study of spatial heterogeneity in lung cancer. Study background: PBMC samples from follow-up, when available, were sequenced at a median of roughly two years post-resection. The study observed each unique TCR and UMI combination more than ten times on average in raw reads.

Each TCR cDNA molecule carried a unique molecular identifier. One entry per CDR3 protein, called by TCRdb with MiXCR from the 5' RACE reads. The table has roughly 120,000 distinct CDR3 sequences, roughly an eighth seen once. Specified time point: blood at routine non-recurrence follow-up after resection. Without sorting, whole RNA was sequenced from tumor, nontumor lung or frozen PBMC. A few counts support this clonotype. Germline CDR1 and CDR2: SQVTM and ANQGSEA. The V end was cut by 4 bases, the J end by 15 bases, with 30 bases between. This CDR3 comprises 16 residues. The chain carries TRBV29-1 and TRBJ1-4; D ambiguous. This TCR came from a male donor with early-stage non-small cell lung cancer. The sequencing used PBMCs, collected at follow-up. In DNA form, the CDR3 reads TGCAGCGTTGGAAGGACGGACCGGGCCGGAGGTAGTAGGTTGTTTTTT. Residues: CSVGRTDRAGGSRLFF.